This T cell receptor beta chain is from a study of blood T cell repertoires in COVID-19. The wider study: Collection of acute and convalescent COVID-19 samples took place in the United States, Italy and Spain. T cells, B-cell-depleted T cells, or PBMCs supplied cDNA or gDNA.

The CDR3 is made up of 13 amino acids. Germline CDR1 and CDR2: SGDLS and YYNGEE. V dropped 6 bases and J dropped 4; count of bases not matched to a gene: 5. Source study methods: Using reference gene primer amplification, nucleated cell counts were estimated. Libraries were prepared by immunoSEQ multiplex PCR; TCRdb keeps only in-frame clonotypes and omits some of them. The DNA was the basis for D and trimming; V, J and clone size are from that table. The sample comprises about 300,000 clones, about 87% of which are singletons, and 6.9% rests with the top ten. The chain links TRBV9 to TRBJ1-2; TRBD1 agrees at 8 bases. Sequences were obtained from peripheral blood. The clonotype was recovered from a woman aged 25-40 years who had recovered from COVID-19. CDR3 in DNA: TGTGCCAGCAACAGGGGGAATATCTATGGCTACACCTTC. This gives the protein CASNRGNIYGYTF.